This T cell receptor beta chain is drawn from a study of CXCR3-negative and CXCR3-positive naive CD8 T cells. Findings and limits, study-wide: Comparably high diversity marked both naive subsets, whereas memory CD8+ cells had much lower diversity. Most assays were run on fresh PBMCs (CXCR3 expression partially decreased after cryopreservation). CXCR3-positive naive cells carried more hydrophobic TRB CDR3s than CXCR3-negative naive cells did.

Worth noting for this clonotype: The antigen is not known.

CDR1 is KGHSH and CDR2 is LQKENI in the germline V gene. The CDR3 covers 16 residues. cDNA libraries for TRB were generated by 5' RACE incorporating UMI labels. TCRdb re-called the 5' RACE reads and shows each CDR3 protein once, DNA omitted. Seen in this sample are around 160,000 distinct CDR3 sequences; the ten most common clones hold about 0.28%. Input material: naive CXCR3+ CD8+ T cells from blood. Subset of the sample: CD45RO-CCR7+CD27+CD95- naive CD8+ T cells expressing CXCR3 (TNR3+). This sequence was found in a human donor in good health. Some clones in this sample may be carry-over from other donors' samples. The chain is built from TRBV18 and TRBJ2-3. CDR3 loop: CASSPLETASTDTQYF.